The source of this TCR beta chain is a study of breast tumors, draining lymph nodes, adjacent tissues. V lost 0 bases and J lost 3, with 11 bases in between. From germline, CDR1 is LGHNA and CDR2 YSLEER. The CDR3 contains 16 residues. Study-wide points: Compared with lymph nodes, tumors were less diverse; compared with nontumor tissue, more. The lymph node origin of tumor T cells was framed as consistent with a hypothesis, not demonstrated. Most tumor T cells seemingly derive from lymph node, then expand in tumor.

Samples came from axillary lymph nodes draining the breast cancer. TCRdb used MiXCR to reprocess the multiplex PCR reads, holding one entry per CDR3 protein. The sample holds about 180,000 distinct CDR3 sequences, roughly a third seen once. The table lists this clonotype with many counts. No antigen is known for it. This clonotype originated in a female donor with breast cancer. Some clones in this sample may be carry-over from other donors' samples. The rearrangement links TRBV4-3 to TRBJ1-4, with unresolved D. Sequenced input: axillary lymph node tissue. In nucleotides, the CDR3 is TGCGCCAGCAGCCAAGAGGGCCGACATTCTAATGAAAAACTGTTTTTT. Translated, it gives CASSQEGRHSNEKLFF.